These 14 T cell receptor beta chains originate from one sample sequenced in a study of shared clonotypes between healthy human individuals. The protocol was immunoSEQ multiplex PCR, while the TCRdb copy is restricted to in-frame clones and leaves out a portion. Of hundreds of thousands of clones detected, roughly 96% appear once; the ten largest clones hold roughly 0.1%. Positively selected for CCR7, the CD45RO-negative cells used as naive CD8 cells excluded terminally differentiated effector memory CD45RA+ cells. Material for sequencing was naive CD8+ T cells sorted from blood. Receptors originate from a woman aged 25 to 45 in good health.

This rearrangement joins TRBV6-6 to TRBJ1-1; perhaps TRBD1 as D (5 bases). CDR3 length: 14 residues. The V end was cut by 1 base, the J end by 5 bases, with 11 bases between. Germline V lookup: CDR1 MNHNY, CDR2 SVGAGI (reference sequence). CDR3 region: CASSYFGGRTEAFF. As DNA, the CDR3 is TGTGCCAGCAGTTACTTCGGGGGGAGGACTGAAGCTTTCTTT.

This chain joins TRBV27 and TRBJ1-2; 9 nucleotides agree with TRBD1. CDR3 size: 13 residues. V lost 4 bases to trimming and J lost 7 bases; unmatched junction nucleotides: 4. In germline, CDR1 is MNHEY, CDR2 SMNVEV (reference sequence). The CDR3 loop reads CASSSGTGSGYTF. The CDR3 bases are TGTGCCAGCAGTTCCGGGACAGGGTCTGGCTACACCTTC.

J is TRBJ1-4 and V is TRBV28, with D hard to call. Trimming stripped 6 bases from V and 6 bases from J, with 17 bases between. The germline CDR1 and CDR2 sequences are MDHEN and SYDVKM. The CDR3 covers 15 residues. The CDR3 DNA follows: TGTGCCAGCAGATCAGGACTTTTCAGCGATGAAAAACTGTTTTTT. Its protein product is CASRSGLFSDEKLFF. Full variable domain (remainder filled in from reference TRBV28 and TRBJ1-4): DVKVTQSSRYLVKRTGEKVFLECVQDMDHENMFWYRQDPGLGLRLIYFSYDVKMKEKGDIPEGYSVSREKKERFSLILESASTNQTSMYLCASRSGLFSDEKLFFGSGTQLSVL.

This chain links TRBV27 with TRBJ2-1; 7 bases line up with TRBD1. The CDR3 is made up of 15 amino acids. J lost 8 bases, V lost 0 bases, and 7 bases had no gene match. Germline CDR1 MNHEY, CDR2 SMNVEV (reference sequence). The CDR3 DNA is TGTGCCAGCAGTTTATCGGGCAGGGGGTATGATGAGCAGTTCTTC. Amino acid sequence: CASSLSGRGYDEQFF.

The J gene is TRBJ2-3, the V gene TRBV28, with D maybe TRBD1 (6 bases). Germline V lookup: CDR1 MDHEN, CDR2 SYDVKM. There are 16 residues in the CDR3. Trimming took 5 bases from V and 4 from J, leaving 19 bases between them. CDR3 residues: CASSPWTAIYSDTQYF. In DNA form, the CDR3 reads TGTGCCAGCAGTCCTTGGACAGCAATCTACTCAGATACGCAGTATTTT.

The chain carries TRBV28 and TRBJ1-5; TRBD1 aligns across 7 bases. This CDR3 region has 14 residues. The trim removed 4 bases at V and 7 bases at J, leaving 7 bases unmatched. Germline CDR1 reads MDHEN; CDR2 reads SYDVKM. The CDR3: CASSSQQGLQPQHF. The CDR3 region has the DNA TGTGCCAGCAGTTCCCAACAGGGGCTGCAGCCCCAGCATTTT.

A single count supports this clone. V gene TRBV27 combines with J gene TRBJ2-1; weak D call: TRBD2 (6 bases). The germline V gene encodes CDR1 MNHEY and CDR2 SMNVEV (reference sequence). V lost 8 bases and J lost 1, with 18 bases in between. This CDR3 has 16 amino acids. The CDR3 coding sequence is TGTGCCAGCGGCACCGGCGGGGAATGGTCCTACAATGAGCAGTTCTTC. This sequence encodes CASGTGGEWSYNEQFF.

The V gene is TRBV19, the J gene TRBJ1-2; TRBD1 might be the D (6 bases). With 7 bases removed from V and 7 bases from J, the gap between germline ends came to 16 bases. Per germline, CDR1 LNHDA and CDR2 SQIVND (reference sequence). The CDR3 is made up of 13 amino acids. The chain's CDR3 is CASTDGGASGYTF. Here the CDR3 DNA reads TGTGCCAGTACCGATGGGGGGGCTAGTGGCTACACCTTC. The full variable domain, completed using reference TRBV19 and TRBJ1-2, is DGGITQSPKYLFRKEGQNVTLSCEQNLNHDAMYWYRQDPGQGLRLIYYSQIVNDFQKGDIAEGYSVSREKKESFPLTVTSAQKNPTAFYLCASTDGGASGYTFGSGTRLTVV.

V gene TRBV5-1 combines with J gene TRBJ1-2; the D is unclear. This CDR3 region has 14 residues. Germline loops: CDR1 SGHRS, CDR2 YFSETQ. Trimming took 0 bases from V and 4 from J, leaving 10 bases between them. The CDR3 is CASSLVRGGYGYTF. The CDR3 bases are TGCGCCAGCAGCTTGGTTCGGGGTGGCTATGGCTACACCTTC.

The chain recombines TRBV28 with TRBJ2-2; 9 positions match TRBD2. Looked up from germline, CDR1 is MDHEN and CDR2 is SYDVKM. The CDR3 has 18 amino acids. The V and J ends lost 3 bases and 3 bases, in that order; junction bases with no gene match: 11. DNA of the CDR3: TGTGCCAGCAGTTTTGGTCCGCGGGAGGGCCTTTACACCGGGGAGCTGTTTTTT. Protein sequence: CASSFGPREGLYTGELFF.

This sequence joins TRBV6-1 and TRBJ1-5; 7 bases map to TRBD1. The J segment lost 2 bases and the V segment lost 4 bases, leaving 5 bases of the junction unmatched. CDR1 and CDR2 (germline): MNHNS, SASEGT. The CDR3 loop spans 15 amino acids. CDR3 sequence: CASSAETGRNQPQHF. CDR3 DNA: TGTGCCAGCAGTGCAGAGACAGGGCGCAATCAGCCCCAGCATTTT.

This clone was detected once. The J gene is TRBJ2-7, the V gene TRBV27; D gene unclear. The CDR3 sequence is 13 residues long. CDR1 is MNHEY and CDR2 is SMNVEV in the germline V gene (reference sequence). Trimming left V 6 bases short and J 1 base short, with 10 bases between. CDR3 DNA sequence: TGTGCCAGCAGGGGCCAGGTTTCCTACGAGCAGTACTTC. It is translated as CASRGQVSYEQYF.

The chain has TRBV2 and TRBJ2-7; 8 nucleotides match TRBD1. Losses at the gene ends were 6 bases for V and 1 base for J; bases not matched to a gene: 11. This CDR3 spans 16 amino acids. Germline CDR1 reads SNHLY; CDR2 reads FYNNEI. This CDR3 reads CASSFHDRGDSYEQYF. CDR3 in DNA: TGTGCCAGCAGCTTCCATGACAGGGGTGATTCCTACGAGCAGTACTTC.

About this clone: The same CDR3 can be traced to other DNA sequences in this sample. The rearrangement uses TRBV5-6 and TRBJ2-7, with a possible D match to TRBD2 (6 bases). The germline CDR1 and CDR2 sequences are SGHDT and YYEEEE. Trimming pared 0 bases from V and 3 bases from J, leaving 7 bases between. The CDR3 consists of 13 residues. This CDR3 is CASSLVGGYEQYF. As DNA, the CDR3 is TGTGCCAGCAGCTTGGTCGGGGGCTACGAGCAGTACTTC. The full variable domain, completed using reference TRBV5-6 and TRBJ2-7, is DAGVTQSPTHLIKTRGQQVTLRCSPKSGHDTVSWYQQALGQGPQFIFQYYEEEERQRGNFPDRFSGHQFPNYSSELNVNALLLGDSALYLCASSLVGGYEQYFGPGTRLTVT.